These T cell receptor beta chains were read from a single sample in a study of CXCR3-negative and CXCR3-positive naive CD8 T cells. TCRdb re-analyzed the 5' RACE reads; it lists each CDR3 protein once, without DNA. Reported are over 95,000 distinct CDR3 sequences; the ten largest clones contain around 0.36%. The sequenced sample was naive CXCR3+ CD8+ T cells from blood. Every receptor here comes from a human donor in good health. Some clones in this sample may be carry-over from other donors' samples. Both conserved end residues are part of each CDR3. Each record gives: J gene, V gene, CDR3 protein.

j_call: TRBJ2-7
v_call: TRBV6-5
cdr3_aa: CASSYLNEQYF

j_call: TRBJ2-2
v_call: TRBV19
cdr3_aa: CASSIGAGAGELFF

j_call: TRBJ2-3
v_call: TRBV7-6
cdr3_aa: CASSLVSGAKDTQYF

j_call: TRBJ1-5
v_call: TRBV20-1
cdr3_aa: CSAFGRGQSVSSNQPQHF

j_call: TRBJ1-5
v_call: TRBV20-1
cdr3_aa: CSAPSGRGNQPQHF

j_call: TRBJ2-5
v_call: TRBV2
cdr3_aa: CASRTWTSGQETQYF

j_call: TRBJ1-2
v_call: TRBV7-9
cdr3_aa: CASSFNYGYTF

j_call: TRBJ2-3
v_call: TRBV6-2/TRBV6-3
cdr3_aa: CATHRGSTDTQYF

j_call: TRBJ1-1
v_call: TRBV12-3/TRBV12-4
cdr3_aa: CASSPWGGNTEAFF

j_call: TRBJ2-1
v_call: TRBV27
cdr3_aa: CASSLGTGQFF

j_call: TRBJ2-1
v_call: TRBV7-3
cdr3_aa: CASSLWADSYNEQFF

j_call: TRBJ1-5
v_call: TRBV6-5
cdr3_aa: CASSPSGTNQPQHF

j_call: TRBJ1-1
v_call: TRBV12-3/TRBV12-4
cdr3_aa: CASRKKVQMNTEAFF

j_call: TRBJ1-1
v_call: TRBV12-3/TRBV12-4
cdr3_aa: CASSLMGNTEAFF

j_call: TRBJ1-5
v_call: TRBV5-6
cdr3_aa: CASSLGQAGGNQPQHF

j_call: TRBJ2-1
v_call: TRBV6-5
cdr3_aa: CASSYGTGGPTNEQFF

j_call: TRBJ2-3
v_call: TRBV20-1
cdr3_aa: CSAPGQGATDTQYF